The 13 T cell receptor beta chains presented below share a single source sample, sequenced in a study of T-cell memory formation after mild COVID-19. TCRdb re-called the 5' RACE reads with MiXCR, one entry per CDR3 protein. This sample carries around 200,000 distinct CDR3 sequences, roughly 16% of them seen once, and the ten largest clones take approximately 2.1%. Input material: PBMCs or a T cell subset sorted from them (not recorded which). These receptors came from an adult woman who had mild COVID-19 (a few samples of this study predate the infection). Cell type and time point are not known.

In regard to this clonotype: This likely comes from a read error, as the CDR3 has no conserved phenylalanine or tryptophan at its end. This chain connects TRBV2 to TRBJ2-1, with TRBD2 identical over 8 bases. Trimming removed 9 bases from V and 8 bases from J; junction bases left unmatched: 12. The CDR3 is made up of 14 amino acids. CDR1 is SNHLY, CDR2 FYNNEI, per germline. DNA of the CDR3: TGTGCCAGTCACTGGCGGGGGGCGGCTTATGAGCAGTTCATC. This gives the protein CASHWRGAAYEQFI.

This clonotype was seen only a few times. The V call is TRBV29-1, the J call TRBJ2-4; D is ambiguous. Trimming pared 4 bases from V and 3 bases from J, leaving 7 bases between. The CDR3 runs 12 residues. Germline V CDR1 and CDR2: SQVTM, ANQGSEA. Written as DNA, the CDR3 is TGCAGCGTTGTCATGGGCAAAAACATTCAGTACTTC. It translates to CSVVMGKNIQYF.

This clonotype was detected a few times. The chain is built from TRBV5-1 and TRBJ2-1, with D possibly TRBD2 on 6 matching bases. CDR1 SGHRS and CDR2 YFSETQ come from the germline V gene. CDR3 length equals 16 residues. V was cut by 4 bases and J by 0 bases, with 14 bases left in between. CDR3 protein: CASSPEGTFSYNEQFF. Written as DNA, the CDR3 is TGCGCCAGCAGCCCGGAGGGCACTTTCTCCTACAATGAGCAGTTCTTC.

This CDR3 is CASSPPGQGMYTEAFF. For the CDR3, the DNA is TGTGCCAGCAGTCCCCCGGGACAGGGAATGTACACTGAAGCTTTCTTT. The chain has TRBV12-3 or TRBV12-4 and TRBJ1-1, with TRBD1 identical over 9 bases. This CDR3 contains 16 residues. The V gene end was trimmed by 5 bases and the J gene end by 3 bases; junction bases not matched to a gene: 10.

The chain couples TRBV5-1 to TRBJ2-4; D is perhaps TRBD1 (5 bases). The V gene lost 3 bases and the J gene lost 4 bases, with 14 bases spanning the gap. The length of the CDR3 is 15 residues. Germline CDR1 SGHRS, CDR2 YFSETQ. CDR3 in amino acids: CASSSPETEKNIQYF. CDR3 DNA sequence: TGCGCCAGCAGCTCCCCAGAGACAGAAAAAAACATTCAGTACTTC. Combining the CDR3 with reference TRBV5-1 and TRBJ2-4 gives the whole variable domain KAGVTQTPRYLIKTRGQQVTLSCSPISGHRSVSWYQQTPGQGLQFLFEYFSETQRNKGNFPGRFSGRQFSNSRSEMNVSTLELGDSALYLCASSSPETEKNIQYFGAGTRLSVL.

J is TRBJ1-1 and V is TRBV4-3; D ambiguous. V was trimmed by 0 bases and J by 1 base, leaving 12 bases between them. Germline loops: CDR1 LGHNA, CDR2 YSLEER. The CDR3 runs 16 residues. The CDR3 here is CASSQDSARRNTEAFF. The CDR3 bases are TGCGCCAGCAGCCAAGATAGTGCTCGCAGGAACACTGAAGCTTTCTTT.

In its sample, this clonotype was seen a few times. The chain combines TRBV28 with TRBJ2-7, with TRBD1 as a possible D gene (5 bases). The CDR3 loop spans 15 amino acids. Trimming shortened V by 6 bases and J by 3 bases, and 18 bases separated the two germline ends. Germline V gives CDR1 MDHEN, CDR2 SYDVKM. This CDR3 is CASSTWGSRVYEQYF. The CDR3 region has the DNA TGTGCCAGCAGCACGTGGGGCAGCCGAGTCTACGAGCAGTACTTC.

On this clonotype: Compared with germline, one end of the junction differs, possibly owing to a read error. The chain is built from TRBV5-6 and TRBJ2-7; 7 bases map to TRBD1. Germline V gene lookup returns CDR1 SGHDT and CDR2 YYEEEE. The CDR3 contains 16 residues. CDR3 DNA sequence: TGTGCCAGCAGCTTGGATAGGGGGCCTTTCTACTACGAGCAGTGCTTC. This codes for CASSLDRGPFYYEQCF.

This clonotype was detected only a few times. V gene TRBV10-3 combines with J gene TRBJ2-1; 12 bases align to TRBD2. V shed 3 bases, J shed 5 bases, and the junction held 5 bases outside the gene matches. The CDR3 is made up of 16 amino acids. The germline V gene has CDR1 ENHRY and CDR2 SYGVKD. The CDR3, as DNA: TGTGCCATCAGTGAAAGGACTAGCGGGAATAACAATGAGCAGTTCTTC. Residues: CAISERTSGNNNEQFF.

The chain recombines TRBV7-9 with TRBJ2-7; D is uncertain. The CDR3 runs 15 residues. V was cut by 6 bases and J by 2 bases, with 17 bases left in between. Looked up from germline, CDR1 is SEHNR and CDR2 is FQNEAQ (reference sequence). The CDR3 region is CASRPLATGTYEQYF. The CDR3 DNA sequence: TGTGCCAGCAGGCCGCTGGCGACTGGTACCTACGAGCAGTACTTC. Combining the CDR3 with reference TRBV7-9 and TRBJ2-7 gives the whole variable domain DTGVSQNPRHKITKRGQNVTFRCDPISEHNRLYWYRQTLGQGPEFLTYFQNEAQLEKSRLLSDRFSAERPKGSFSTLEIQRTEQGDSAMYLCASRPLATGTYEQYFGPGTRLTVT.

This clonotype was observed a few times. This chain uses TRBV3-1 with TRBJ1-2, with D uncertain. The V gene lost 0 bases and the J gene lost 6 bases, with 8 bases spanning the gap. CDR1 is LGHDT and CDR2 is YNNKEL in the germline V gene (reference sequence). This CDR3 spans 13 amino acids. In DNA form, the CDR3 reads TGTGCCAGCAGCCAAGATTACGGGGATGGCTACACCTTC. Amino acid sequence: CASSQDYGDGYTF. The full variable domain, completed using reference TRBV3-1 and TRBJ1-2, is DTAVSQTPKYLVTQMGNDKSIKCEQNLGHDTMYWYKQDSKKFLKIMFSYNNKELIINETVPNRFSPKSPDKAHLNLHINSLELGDSAVYFCASSQDYGDGYTFGSGTRLTVV.

CDR3 DNA sequence: TGCAGTGCTAGAGTACTGGGGGCGAGAACTGAAGCTTTCTTT. Translation gives CSARVLGARTEAFF. The chain carries TRBV20-1 and TRBJ1-1; TRBD1 is a possible D gene (6 bases). This CDR3 spans 14 amino acids. The germline V gene has CDR1 DFQATT and CDR2 SNEGSKA (reference sequence). Between the trimmed V and J ends, which lost 1 base and 5 bases, there was a span of 14 bases.

This clonotype came up a few times. V is TRBV9 and J is TRBJ1-4; 9 nucleotides line up with TRBD1. The J segment lost 7 bases and the V segment lost 4 bases, leaving 14 bases of the junction unmatched. Germline CDR1 is SGDLS and CDR2 is YYNGEE. There are 17 residues in the CDR3. The DNA of the CDR3 is TGTGCCAGCAGCCCTCATAGCCCGGGACAGGGAGGTGAAAAACTGTTTTTT. Its protein product is CASSPHSPGQGGEKLFF.